A single sample gave rise to the 24 T cell receptor beta chains below, sequenced in a study of T cell responses to AZD1222 COVID-19 vaccine. The method was immunoSEQ multiplex PCR; TCRdb's version includes in-frame clones alone and lacks a portion of them. The sample records 85,000 to 100,000 clones, 80% to 90% being singletons. Sequences were derived from peripheral blood, sampled on day 0 of AZD1222 vaccination. These TCRs come from an adult in good health.

The chain combines TRBV7-9 with TRBJ1-2, with a weak D call TRBD1 (5 bases). V was shortened by 5 bases and J by 3 bases, with 13 bases between the two germline ends. The V gene's germline CDR1 is SEHNR and CDR2 FQNEAQ (reference sequence). This CDR3 has 14 amino acids. The DNA for the CDR3 is TGTGCCAGCAGCACCACCGGGGGACACTATGGCTACACCTTC. It encodes CASSTTGGHYGYTF.

The chain is built from TRBV11-3 and TRBJ2-2; a weak D match, TRBD1 (7 bases). Germline loops: CDR1 SGHNT, CDR2 YENEEA. The V end lost 2 bases, the J end lost 7 bases, and 14 bases lay between the germline ends. The CDR3 is made up of 15 amino acids. CDR3 bases: TGTGCCAGCAGCTTATTCGGTCAGGGGGGCGGGGAGCTGTTTTTT. Its protein product is CASSLFGQGGGELFF.

This clone has just a few counts. The rearrangement joins TRBV10-2 to TRBJ1-1; 7 bases agree with TRBD1. Germline V CDR1 and CDR2: WSHSY, SAAADI. The CDR3 consists of 11 residues. V lost 6 bases to trimming and J lost 13 bases; unmatched junction nucleotides: 8. The CDR3 coding sequence is TGCGCCAGCAGCAAGGGACAGACCTTTTTCTTT. This gives the protein CASSKGQTFFF.

The J gene is TRBJ2-3, the V gene TRBV5-1; the match to TRBD2 covers 14 bases. Germline V gives CDR1 SGHRS, CDR2 YFSETQ. The CDR3 covers 15 residues. Germline trimming cut 4 bases from V and 4 bases from J; bases unmatched to any gene: 2. The CDR3 loop reads CASSVTSGGADTQYF. CDR3 coding DNA: TGCGCCAGCAGCGTGACTAGCGGGGGGGCAGATACGCAGTATTTT.

The chain combines TRBV12-2 with TRBJ2-5; TRBD1 is the table's D call and was not checked against the DNA. TRBV12-2 is termed a pseudogene. This CDR3 is 15 amino acids long. Here the CDR3 reads CASRARDRVEETQYF. The DNA of the CDR3 is TGTGCAAGTCGCGCCCGGGACAGGGTTGAAGAGACCCAGTACTTC.

The chain recombines TRBV6-5 with TRBJ2-1; D may be TRBD1 or TRBD2 (6 bases each). Per germline, CDR1 MNHEY and CDR2 SVGAGI. There are 15 residues in the CDR3. V was pared by 5 bases and J by 2 bases, with 13 bases between. The CDR3 spells CASSRGPQPYNEQFF. CDR3 coding DNA: TGTGCCAGCAGTCGGGGGCCTCAGCCCTACAATGAGCAGTTCTTC.

The chain links TRBV11-3 to TRBJ1-2; 7 bases fit TRBD1. Germline trimming cut 2 bases from V and 3 bases from J; bases unmatched to any gene: 6. CDR3 length: 15 residues. Germline V lookup: CDR1 SGHNT, CDR2 YENEEA. The CDR3 loop is CASSLTGTEYYGYTF. CDR3 nucleotides: TGTGCCAGCAGCTTAACAGGGACAGAATACTATGGCTACACCTTC.

The chain employs TRBV6-4 and TRBJ2-7; tentative D call: TRBD2 (6 bases). This CDR3 has 15 amino acids. CDR1 and CDR2 (germline): MRHNA, SNTAGT. V shed 7 bases and J shed 4 bases, with 20 bases lying between them. The CDR3 nucleotides read TGTGCCAGCACCCGAAGGGCGGGACGGAGATACGAGCAGTACTTC. It yields the protein CASTRRAGRRYEQYF.

The genes are TRBV5-1 and TRBJ1-2; TRBD1 aligns across 8 bases. The V segment lost 4 bases and the J segment 4 bases; nucleotides outside the gene matches: 6. The CDR3 runs 14 residues. Germline CDR1 SGHRS, CDR2 YFSETQ. Here the CDR3 reads CASSGGTGGYGYTF. CDR3 DNA: TGCGCCAGCAGCGGGGGGACAGGCGGCTATGGCTACACCTTC.

The chain employs TRBV10-1 and TRBJ1-2; D possibly corresponds to TRBD1 (6 bases). From germline, CDR1 is WNHNN and CDR2 SYGVQD (reference sequence). CDR3 length: 12 amino acids. The V gene lost 10 bases and the J gene lost 4 bases, with 13 bases spanning the gap. The CDR3 coding sequence is TGCGCCACCTTAAACAGGGTCTATGGCTACACCTTC. This translates into CATLNRVYGYTF.

This clone occurred once. V and J are TRBV7-2 and TRBJ1-1, with unresolved D. V lost 1 base and J 5 bases, leaving 5 bases between the germline ends. CDR3 length equals 12 residues. Per germline, CDR1 SGHTA and CDR2 FQGNSA. The CDR3: CASSLVRTEAFF. Written as DNA, the CDR3 is TGTGCCAGCAGCTTAGTCAGGACTGAAGCTTTCTTT.

Written as DNA, the CDR3 is TGCGCCAGCAGGCTCATATCCAGGGGAACCGGGGAGCTGTTTTTT. Its translation is CASRLISRGTGELFF. The V gene is TRBV23-1, the J gene TRBJ2-2, with TRBD1 as a possible D gene (6 bases). TRBV23-1 is an ORF, and what it does is uncertain. V lost 6 bases and J lost 5, with 16 bases in between. The CDR3 consists of 15 residues.

The rearrangement uses TRBV2 and TRBJ1-4, with D perhaps TRBD1 (6 bases). Trimming took off 2 bases at V and 7 bases at J, with 14 bases between the two ends. Germline values: CDR1 SNHLY, CDR2 FYNNEI. CDR3 length: 15 amino acids. CDR3 in DNA: TGTGCCAGCAGTGAACGGAGGGGGGGAGGTGAAAAACTGTTTTTT. Amino acid sequence: CASSERRGGGEKLFF.

This sequence joins TRBV7-8 and TRBJ2-4; D gene uncertain. The germline V and J ends were trimmed by 3 bases and 1 base, with 19 bases remaining between them. The CDR3 runs to 18 residues. Germline assignment: CDR1 SGHVS and CDR2 FQNEAQ. CDR3 in DNA: TGTGCCAGCAGCTTCAGCGAAGAGACCCCGGTGGCCAAAAACATTCAGTACTTC. Translated: CASSFSEETPVAKNIQYF.

Only one count was recorded for this clone. This chain uses TRBV19 with TRBJ1-1; 10 bases fit TRBD1. J gave up 1 base and V 4 bases, and 3 bases lay outside the gene matches. Germline-derived CDR1 and CDR2 are LNHDA and SQIVND (reference sequence). This CDR3 is built from 15 residues. CDR3 in amino acids: CASSTGQGTNTEAFF. The CDR3 coding sequence is TGTGCCAGTAGTACGGGACAGGGGACGAACACTGAAGCTTTCTTT.

This clone was observed a few times. The chain has TRBV3-1 (or the pseudogene TRBV3-2) and TRBJ2-5; 11 nucleotides match TRBD2. J was trimmed by 1 base and V by 7 bases; bases with no gene match: 5. Germline CDR1 is LGHDT and CDR2 is YNNKEL (reference sequence). This CDR3 has 15 residues. In DNA form, the CDR3 reads TGTGCCAGCATGCCTCTAGCGGGAGGCCAAGAGACCCAGTACTTC. As protein: CASMPLAGGQETQYF.

V is TRBV2 and J is TRBJ1-5; 8 bases line up with TRBD1. Per the germline V gene, CDR1 is SNHLY and CDR2 is FYNNEI. The CDR3 sequence is 13 residues long. V lost 6 bases to trimming and J lost 7 bases; unmatched junction nucleotides: 5. The CDR3 nucleotides read TGTGCCAGCAGCAGGGGGCTCTGGCAGCCCCAGCATTTT. It translates to CASSRGLWQPQHF.

This clone was observed a handful of times. The V call is TRBV18, the J call TRBJ2-1, with 11 bases lining up with TRBD2. Germline V gene data show CDR1 as KGHSH and CDR2 as LQKENI. V lost 0 bases to trimming and J lost 9 bases; unmatched junction nucleotides: 7. The CDR3 runs 16 residues. The CDR3 reads CASSPPASGGWGEQFF. The DNA of the CDR3 is TGTGCCAGCTCACCACCGGCTAGCGGGGGGTGGGGTGAGCAGTTCTTC.

The chain recombines TRBV27 with TRBJ1-2; 7 bases match TRBD1. The length of the CDR3 is 14 residues. CDR1 is MNHEY and CDR2 is SMNVEV in the germline V gene (reference sequence). V gave up 7 bases and J gave up 8 bases; unmatched junction bases: 13. The CDR3 region has the DNA TGTGCCAGCAAGGGAACCCTAGGGGGCTGGGGCTACACCTTC. It translates to CASKGTLGGWGYTF.

The rearrangement uses TRBV7-2 and TRBJ1-2; D not resolved. This CDR3 is built from 14 residues. The germline V gene encodes CDR1 SGHTA and CDR2 FQGNSA. V gave up 4 bases and J gave up 6 bases, with 15 bases separating them. The CDR3 here is CASSSRIQTNGYTF. The CDR3 region has the DNA TGTGCCAGCAGCTCCCGGATACAAACTAATGGCTACACCTTC.

The chain is built from TRBV6-5 and TRBJ1-3, with 7 bases aligning to TRBD1. Germline V lookup: CDR1 MNHEY, CDR2 SVGAGI. The junction had 6 bases not matched to a gene; V was cut back by 5 bases and J by 2 bases. The CDR3 covers 15 residues. CDR3 residues: CASSRGQLTGNTIYF. The CDR3 DNA follows: TGTGCCAGCAGTCGGGGACAGTTAACTGGAAACACCATATATTTT.

The gene calls are TRBV5-4 and TRBJ2-1; 9 positions agree with TRBD2. J gave up 1 base and V 4 bases, and 9 bases lay outside the gene matches. This CDR3 comprises 17 residues. Germline assignment: CDR1 SGHNT and CDR2 YYREEE (reference sequence). The CDR3 region has the DNA TGTGCCAGCAGCCCCAGGGGTAGCGGGGGATCCTACAATGAGCAGTTCTTC. This sequence encodes CASSPRGSGGSYNEQFF.

This clone was observed a few times. V is TRBV7-3 and J is TRBJ2-2; tentatively, D is TRBD1 (5 bases). CDR3 size: 15 residues. The germline V gene has CDR1 SGHTA and CDR2 FQGTGA. V gave up 5 bases and J gave up 0 bases, with 10 bases separating them. Here the CDR3 reads CASSTTGANTGELFF. Written as DNA, the CDR3 is TGTGCCAGCAGCACCACAGGAGCGAACACCGGGGAGCTGTTTTTT.

The V call is TRBV6-5, the J call TRBJ2-5; TRBD1 matches 8 bases. Germline V gene sequence: CDR1 MNHEY, CDR2 SVGAGI. V shed 6 bases, J shed 0 bases, and the junction held 6 bases outside the gene matches. The CDR3 contains 15 residues. CDR3 amino acids: CASRPGQVHQETQYF. The CDR3 bases are TGTGCCAGCAGACCGGGACAGGTACACCAAGAGACCCAGTACTTC.